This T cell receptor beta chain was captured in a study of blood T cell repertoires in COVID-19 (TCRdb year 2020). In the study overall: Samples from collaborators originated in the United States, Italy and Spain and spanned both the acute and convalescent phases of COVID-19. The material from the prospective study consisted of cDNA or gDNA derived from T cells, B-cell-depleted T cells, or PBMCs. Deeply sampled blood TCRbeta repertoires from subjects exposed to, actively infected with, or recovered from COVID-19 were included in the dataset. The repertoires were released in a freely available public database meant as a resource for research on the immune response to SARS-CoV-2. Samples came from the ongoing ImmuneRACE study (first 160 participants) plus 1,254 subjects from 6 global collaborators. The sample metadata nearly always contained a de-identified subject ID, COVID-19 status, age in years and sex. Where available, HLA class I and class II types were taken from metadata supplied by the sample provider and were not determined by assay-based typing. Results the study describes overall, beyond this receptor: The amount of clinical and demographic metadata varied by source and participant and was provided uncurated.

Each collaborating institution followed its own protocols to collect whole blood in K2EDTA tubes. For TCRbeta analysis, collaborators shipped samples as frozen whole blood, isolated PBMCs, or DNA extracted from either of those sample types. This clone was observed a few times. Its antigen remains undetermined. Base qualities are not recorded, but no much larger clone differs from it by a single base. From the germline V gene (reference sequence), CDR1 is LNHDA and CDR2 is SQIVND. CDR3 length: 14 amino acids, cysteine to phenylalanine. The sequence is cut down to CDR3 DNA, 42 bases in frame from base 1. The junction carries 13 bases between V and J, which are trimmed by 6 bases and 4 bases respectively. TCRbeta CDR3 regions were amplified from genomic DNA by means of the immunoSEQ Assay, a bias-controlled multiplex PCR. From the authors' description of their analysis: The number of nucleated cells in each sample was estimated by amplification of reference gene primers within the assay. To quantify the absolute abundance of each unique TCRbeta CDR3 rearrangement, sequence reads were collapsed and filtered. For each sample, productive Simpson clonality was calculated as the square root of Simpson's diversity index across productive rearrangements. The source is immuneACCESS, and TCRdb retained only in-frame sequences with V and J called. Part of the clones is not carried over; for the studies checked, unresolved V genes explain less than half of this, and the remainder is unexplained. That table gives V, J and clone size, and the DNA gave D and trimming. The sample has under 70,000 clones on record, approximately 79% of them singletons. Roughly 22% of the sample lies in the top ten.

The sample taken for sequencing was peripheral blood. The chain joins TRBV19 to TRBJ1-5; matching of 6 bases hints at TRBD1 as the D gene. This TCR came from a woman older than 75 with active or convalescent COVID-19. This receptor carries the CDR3 CASSTVQGNQPQHF. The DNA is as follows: TGTGCCAGTAGCACAGTCCAGGGGAATCAGCCCCAGCATTTT.